A selection of T cell receptor beta chains follows, all from one sample in a study of blood T cell repertoires in COVID-19. Generated by immunoSEQ multiplex PCR, the TCRdb table keeps only in-frame clones and is missing some. The data contain roughly 380,000 clones, about 90% of them seen just once; the ten biggest clones take up just under 3%. Sample: PBMCs or T cells enriched from blood (not recorded which). Source of these receptors: a woman aged 25 to 39 who had recovered from COVID-19. The CDR3 runs from the conserved cysteine through the conserved F or W.

>TRBV29-1|TRBJ1-2
CSVGQPSYGYTF
>TRBV24-1|TRBJ2-2
CATSDPRRSGSSGELFF
>TRBV28|TRBJ1-1
CASSLNEAGRAFF
>TRBV6-5|TRBJ1-1
CASSSVAFNTEAFF
>TRBV6-4|TRBJ2-1
CASSLTSGSGNEQFF
>TRBV29-1|TRBJ2-7
CSVEKGQGQYEQYF
>TRBV28|TRBJ1-2
CASTLRGGAGGGYTF
>TRBV5-6|TRBJ2-7
CASSDGQEREQYF
>TRBV27|TRBJ1-1
CASSNRGGLGNTEAFF
>TRBV7-2|TRBJ2-5
CASSVRPGRYTQYF
>TRBV19|TRBJ1-5
CASSIAFSGGGQPQHF
>TRBV7-9|TRBJ2-1
CASSLAVGSGGSYNEQFF
>TRBV12-3/TRBV12-4|TRBJ2-7
CASTWDRGAEQYF
>TRBV19|TRBJ1-3
CASRPHLTGQGNTIYF
>TRBV6-4|TRBJ2-6
CASSDLGGAGANVLTF
>TRBV18|TRBJ1-6
CASSPSGLDSPLHF
>TRBV5-1|TRBJ2-7
CASSFSGTGSYEQYF
>TRBV1|TRBJ2-1
CTSRPQRQVSSYNEQFF
>TRBV5-1|TRBJ2-5
CASSSDIVGETQYF
>TRBV19|TRBJ2-5
CATARAYQETQYF
>TRBV7-2|TRBJ2-5
CASSIWGGGGETQYF
>TRBV11-2|TRBJ2-7
CASSPLGDSTYEQYF
>TRBV7-4|TRBJ2-7
CASSLPRTGGNVGYEQYF
>TRBV9|TRBJ1-1
CASGTQGGDLAFF
>TRBV7-8|TRBJ2-2
CASSLGSGTGELFF
>TRBV3-1/TRBV3-2|TRBJ1-6
CASSPATGPSPLHF